The next 2 T cell receptor beta chains were all read from a single sample in a study of cytomegalovirus exposure and HLA in healthy donors. The PCR had 60 Vbeta and 13 Jbeta primers. Sequencing used immunoSEQ multiplex PCR; TCRdb keeps in-frame clones, though not all of them. This table holds about 150,000 clones, 80% to 90% found once. The sequenced sample consisted of PBMCs. The receptors derive from a woman aged 40 to 50 in good health and CMV-seropositive.

This rearrangement joins TRBV6-5 to TRBJ2-1; 13 positions match TRBD2. CDR3 length: 16 residues. Germline CDR1 is MNHEY and CDR2 is SVGAGI. V lost 4 bases to trimming and J lost 7 bases; unmatched junction nucleotides: 7. The CDR3: CASSFLLAGGLNEQFF. In DNA form, the CDR3 reads TGTGCCAGCAGTTTTTTACTAGCGGGGGGGCTTAATGAGCAGTTCTTC.

The CDR3 loop is CASSLARGNSVLFF. CDR3 DNA sequence: TGTGCCAGCAGCTTAGCGAGGGGGAATAGCGTCCTGTTCTTC. The chain links TRBV7-9 to TRBJ2-1; D is perhaps TRBD1 (6 bases). The CDR3 has 14 residues. Trimming removed 0 bases from V and 15 bases from J, with 18 bases in between. Germline V lookup: CDR1 SEHNR, CDR2 FQNEAQ (reference sequence).